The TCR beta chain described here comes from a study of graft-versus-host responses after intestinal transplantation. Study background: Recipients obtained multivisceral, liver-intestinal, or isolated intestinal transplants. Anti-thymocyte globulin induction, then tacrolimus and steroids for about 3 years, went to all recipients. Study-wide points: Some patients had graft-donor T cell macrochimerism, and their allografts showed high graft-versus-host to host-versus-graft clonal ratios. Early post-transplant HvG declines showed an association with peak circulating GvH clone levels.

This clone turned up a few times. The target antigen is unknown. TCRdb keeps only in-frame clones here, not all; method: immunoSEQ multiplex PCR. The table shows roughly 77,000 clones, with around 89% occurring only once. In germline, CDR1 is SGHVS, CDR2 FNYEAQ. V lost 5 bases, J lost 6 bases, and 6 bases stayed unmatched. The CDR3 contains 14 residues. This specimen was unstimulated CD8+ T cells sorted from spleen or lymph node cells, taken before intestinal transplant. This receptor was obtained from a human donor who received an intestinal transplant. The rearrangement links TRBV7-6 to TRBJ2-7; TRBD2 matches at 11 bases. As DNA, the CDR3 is TGTGCCAGCAGCCCCATTAGCGGGGGGGCCGAGCAGTACTTC. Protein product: CASSPISGGAEQYF.